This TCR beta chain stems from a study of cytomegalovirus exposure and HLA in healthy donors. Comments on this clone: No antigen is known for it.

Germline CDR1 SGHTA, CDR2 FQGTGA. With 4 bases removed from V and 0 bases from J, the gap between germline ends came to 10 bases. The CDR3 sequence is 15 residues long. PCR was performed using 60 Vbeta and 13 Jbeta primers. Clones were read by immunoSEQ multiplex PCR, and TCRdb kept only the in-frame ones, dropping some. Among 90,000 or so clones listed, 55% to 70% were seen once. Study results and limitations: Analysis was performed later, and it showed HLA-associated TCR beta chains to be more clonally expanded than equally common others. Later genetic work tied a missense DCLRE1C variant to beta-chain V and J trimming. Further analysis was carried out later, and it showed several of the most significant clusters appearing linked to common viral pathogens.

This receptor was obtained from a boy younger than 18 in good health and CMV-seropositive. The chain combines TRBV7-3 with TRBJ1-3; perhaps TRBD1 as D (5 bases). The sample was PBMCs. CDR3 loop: CASSSSGNSGNTIYF. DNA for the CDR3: TGTGCCAGCAGCTCTTCAGGGAACTCTGGAAACACCATATATTTT.